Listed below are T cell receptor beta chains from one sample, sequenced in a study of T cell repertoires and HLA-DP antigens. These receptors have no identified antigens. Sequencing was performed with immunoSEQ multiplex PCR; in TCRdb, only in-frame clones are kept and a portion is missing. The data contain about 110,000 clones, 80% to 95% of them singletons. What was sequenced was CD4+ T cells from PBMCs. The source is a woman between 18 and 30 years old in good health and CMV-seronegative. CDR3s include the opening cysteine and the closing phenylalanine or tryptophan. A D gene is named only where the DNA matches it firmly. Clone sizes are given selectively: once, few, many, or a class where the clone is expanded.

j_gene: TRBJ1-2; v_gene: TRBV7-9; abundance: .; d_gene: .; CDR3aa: CMWGDGYTF; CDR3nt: TGTATGTGGGGAGATGGCTACACCTTC
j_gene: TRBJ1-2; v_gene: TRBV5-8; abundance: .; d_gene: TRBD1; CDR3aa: CASSPPGQGNYGYTF; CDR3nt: TGTGCCAGCAGCCCGCCGGGACAGGGGAACTATGGCTACACCTTC
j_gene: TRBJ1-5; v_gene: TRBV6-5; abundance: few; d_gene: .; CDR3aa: CASSYSTDSNQPQHF; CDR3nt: TGTGCCAGCAGTTACTCGACAGATAGCAATCAGCCCCAGCATTTT
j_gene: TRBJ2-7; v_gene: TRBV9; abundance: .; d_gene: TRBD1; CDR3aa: CASSLQGASEQYF; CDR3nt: TGTGCCAGCAGTCTACAGGGGGCAAGCGAGCAGTACTTC
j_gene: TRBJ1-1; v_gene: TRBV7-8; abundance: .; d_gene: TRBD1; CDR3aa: CASSTRDRVKAFF; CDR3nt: TGTGCCAGCAGCACTCGAGACAGGGTTAAAGCTTTCTTT
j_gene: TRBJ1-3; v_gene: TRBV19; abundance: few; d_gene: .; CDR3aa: CASSSLGSGNTIYF; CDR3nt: TGTGCCAGTAGTAGTCTTGGATCCGGAAACACCATATATTTT
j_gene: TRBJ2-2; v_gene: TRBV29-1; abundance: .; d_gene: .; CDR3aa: CSVEDPGVGGELFF; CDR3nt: TGCAGCGTTGAAGATCCTGGGGTCGGCGGGGAGCTGTTTTTT
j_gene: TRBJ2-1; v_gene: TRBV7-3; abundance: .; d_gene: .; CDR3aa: CASSSPGRGEQFF; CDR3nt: TGTGCCAGCAGCTCCCCAGGAAGGGGTGAGCAGTTCTTC
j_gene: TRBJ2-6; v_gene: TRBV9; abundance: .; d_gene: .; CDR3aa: CASSVALSGANVLTF; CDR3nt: TGTGCCAGCAGCGTAGCCCTCTCTGGGGCCAACGTCCTGACTTTC
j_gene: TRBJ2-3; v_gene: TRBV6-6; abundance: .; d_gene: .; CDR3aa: CASSYWGDTQYF; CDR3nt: TGTGCCAGCAGTTACTGGGGGGATACGCAGTATTTT
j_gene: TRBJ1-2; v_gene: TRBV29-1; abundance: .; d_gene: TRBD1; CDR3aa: CSLLGDRGWGGYTF; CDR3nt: TGCAGCCTTCTAGGGGACAGGGGGTGGGGGGGCTACACCTTC
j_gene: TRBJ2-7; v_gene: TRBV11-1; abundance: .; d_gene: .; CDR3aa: CASSWGGGKTSYEQYF; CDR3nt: TGTGCCAGCAGCTGGGGCGGCGGGAAGACGTCCTACGAGCAGTACTTC
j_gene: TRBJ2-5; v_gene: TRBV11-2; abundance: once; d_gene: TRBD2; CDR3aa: CASCRVAGVPEGTQYF; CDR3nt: TGTGCCAGCTGCCGGGTAGCGGGGGTTCCCGAAGGGACCCAGTACTTC
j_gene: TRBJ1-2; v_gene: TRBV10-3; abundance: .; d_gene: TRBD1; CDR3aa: CAISEGTEKYGYTF; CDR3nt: TGTGCCATCAGTGAGGGGACAGAGAAATATGGCTACACCTTC
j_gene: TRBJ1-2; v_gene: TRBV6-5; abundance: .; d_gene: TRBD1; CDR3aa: CASSHWDRAHYGYTF; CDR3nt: TGTGCCAGCAGCCACTGGGACAGGGCGCACTATGGCTACACCTTC
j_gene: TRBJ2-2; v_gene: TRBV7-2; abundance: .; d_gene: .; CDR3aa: CASSLAGRQTGELFF; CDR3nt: TGTGCCAGCAGCTTAGCGGGGCGGCAAACCGGGGAGCTGTTTTTT
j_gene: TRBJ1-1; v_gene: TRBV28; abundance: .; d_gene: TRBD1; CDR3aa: CASSPGGGGTEAFF; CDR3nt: TGTGCCAGCAGTCCGGGAGGGGGCGGCACTGAAGCTTTCTTT
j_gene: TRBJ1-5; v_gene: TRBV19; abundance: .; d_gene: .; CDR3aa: CASSSRQAGNQPQHF; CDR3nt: TGTGCCAGTAGCTCAAGACAGGCTGGCAATCAGCCCCAGCATTTT
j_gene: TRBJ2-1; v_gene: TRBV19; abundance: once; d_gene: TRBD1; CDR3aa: CASSAPSRTGLIGEQFF; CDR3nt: TGTGCCAGTAGTGCCCCCTCCAGGACAGGGTTAATAGGTGAGCAGTTCTTC
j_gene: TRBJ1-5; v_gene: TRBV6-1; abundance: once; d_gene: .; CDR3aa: CASSETPGVNQPQHF; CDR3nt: TGTGCCAGCAGTGAAACCCCGGGGGTCAATCAGCCCCAGCATTTT
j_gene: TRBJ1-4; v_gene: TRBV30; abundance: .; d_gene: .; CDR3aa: CAWSPPGRPGKLFF; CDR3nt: TGTGCCTGGAGTCCACCGGGCCGGCCGGGAAAACTGTTTTTT
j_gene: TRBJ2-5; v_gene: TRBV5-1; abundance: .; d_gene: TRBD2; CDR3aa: CASSGGGAQETQYF; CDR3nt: TGCGCCAGCAGCGGGGGAGGGGCTCAAGAGACCCAGTACTTC
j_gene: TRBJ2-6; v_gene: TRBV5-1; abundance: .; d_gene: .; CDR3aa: CASSFEGLGANVLTF; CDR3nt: TGCGCCAGCAGCTTCGAGGGGCTTGGGGCCAACGTCCTGACTTTC
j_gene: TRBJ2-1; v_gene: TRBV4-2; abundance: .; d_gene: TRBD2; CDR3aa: CASSQGQASGSYRAEQFF; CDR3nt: TGTGCCAGCAGCCAAGGCCAGGCTAGCGGGAGTTATAGAGCTGAGCAGTTCTTC
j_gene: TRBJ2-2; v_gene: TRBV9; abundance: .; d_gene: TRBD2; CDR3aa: CASSVGIGLAGEGTGELFF; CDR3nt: TGTGCCAGCAGCGTGGGTATCGGACTAGCGGGAGAGGGCACCGGGGAGCTGTTTTTT
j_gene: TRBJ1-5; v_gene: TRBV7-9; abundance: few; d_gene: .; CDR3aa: CASSTGRDQPQHF; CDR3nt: TGTGCCAGCAGCACCGGGCGCGATCAGCCCCAGCATTTT
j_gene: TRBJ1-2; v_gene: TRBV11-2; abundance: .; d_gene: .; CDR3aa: CASSQTALGYGYTF; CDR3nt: TGTGCCAGCAGCCAGACAGCGTTGGGCTATGGCTACACCTTC
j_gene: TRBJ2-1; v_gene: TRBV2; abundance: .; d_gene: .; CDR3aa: CASSGLLYNEQFF; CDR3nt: TGTGCCAGCAGCGGACTACTTTACAATGAGCAGTTCTTC
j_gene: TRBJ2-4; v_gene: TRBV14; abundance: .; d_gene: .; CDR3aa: CASSPGHLMSAKNIQYF; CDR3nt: TGTGCCAGCAGCCCGGGCCATCTAATGTCCGCCAAAAACATTCAGTACTTC
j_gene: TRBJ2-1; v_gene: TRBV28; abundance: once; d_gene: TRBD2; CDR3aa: CASTTSGTSRMNEQFF; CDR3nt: TGTGCCAGCACCACCTCCGGGACTAGCAGAATGAATGAGCAGTTCTTC
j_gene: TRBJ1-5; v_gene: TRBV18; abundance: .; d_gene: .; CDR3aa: CASSHDKSNQPQHF; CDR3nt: TGTGCCAGCTCACATGACAAAAGCAATCAGCCCCAGCATTTT
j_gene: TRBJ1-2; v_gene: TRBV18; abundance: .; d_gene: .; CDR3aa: CASSPTTLPPRESGGYTF; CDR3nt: TGTGCCAGCTCACCGACTACCCTCCCTCCACGGGAGTCCGGAGGCTACACCTTC
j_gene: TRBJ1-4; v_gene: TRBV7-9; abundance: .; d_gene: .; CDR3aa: CASSLDEKLFF; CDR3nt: TGTGCCAGCAGCTTAGATGAAAAACTGTTTTTT
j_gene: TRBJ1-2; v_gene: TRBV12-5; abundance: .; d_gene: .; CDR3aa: CASGLVSTGANYGYTF; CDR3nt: TGTGCTAGTGGTTTGGTATCGACGGGAGCTAACTATGGCTACACCTTC
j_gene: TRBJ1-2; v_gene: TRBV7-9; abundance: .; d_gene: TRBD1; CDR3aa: CASSRTGVNYGYTF; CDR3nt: TGTGCCAGCAGCCGGACAGGGGTGAACTATGGCTACACCTTC
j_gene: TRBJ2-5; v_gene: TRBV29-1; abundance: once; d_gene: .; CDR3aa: CSVEDRGSAGRETQYF; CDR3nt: TGCAGCGTTGAAGATCGAGGAAGCGCTGGGAGGGAGACCCAGTACTTC
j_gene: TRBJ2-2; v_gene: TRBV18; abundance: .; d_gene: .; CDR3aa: CASSPISSVNTGELFF; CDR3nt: TGTGCCAGCTCACCCATTTCTAGCGTCAACACCGGGGAGCTGTTTTTT
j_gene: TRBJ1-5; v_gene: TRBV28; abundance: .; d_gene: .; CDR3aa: CASSKPTLQPQHF; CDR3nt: TGTGCCAGCAGTAAGCCGACCCTTCAGCCCCAGCATTTT
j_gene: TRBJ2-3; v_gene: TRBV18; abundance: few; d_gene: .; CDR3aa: CASSAVGGDTQYF; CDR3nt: TGTGCCAGCTCCGCCGTCGGGGGAGATACGCAGTATTTT
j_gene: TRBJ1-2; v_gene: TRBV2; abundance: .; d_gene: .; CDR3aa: CASKLDRGLNYGYTF; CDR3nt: TGTGCCAGCAAGCTAGACAGAGGGCTTAACTATGGCTACACCTTC
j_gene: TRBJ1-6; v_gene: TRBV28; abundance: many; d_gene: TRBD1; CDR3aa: CASSSGDRYNSPLHF; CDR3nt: TGTGCCAGCAGTTCCGGGGACAGGTATAATTCACCCCTCCACTTT
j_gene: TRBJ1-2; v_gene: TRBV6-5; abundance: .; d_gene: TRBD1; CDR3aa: CASSYWDRGYGYTF; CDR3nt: TGTGCCAGCAGTTACTGGGACAGGGGATATGGCTACACCTTC
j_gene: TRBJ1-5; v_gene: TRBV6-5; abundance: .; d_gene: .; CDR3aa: CASSYSSRGNQPQHF; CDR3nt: TGTGCCAGCAGTTACTCGAGCAGGGGCAATCAGCCCCAGCATTTT
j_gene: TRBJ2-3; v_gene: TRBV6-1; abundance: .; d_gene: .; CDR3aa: CASSDYTRGYYTDTQYF; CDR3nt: TGTGCCAGCAGTGACTACACTAGGGGATATTACACAGATACGCAGTATTTT
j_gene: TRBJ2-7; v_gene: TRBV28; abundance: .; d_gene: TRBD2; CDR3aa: CASRSSGKVAYEQYF; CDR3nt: TGTGCCAGCAGGTCTAGCGGGAAAGTTGCCTACGAGCAGTACTTC
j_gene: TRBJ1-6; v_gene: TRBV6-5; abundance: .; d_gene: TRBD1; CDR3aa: CASSVGQHNSPLHF; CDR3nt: TGTGCCAGTTCAGTGGGACAGCACAATTCACCCCTCCACTTT
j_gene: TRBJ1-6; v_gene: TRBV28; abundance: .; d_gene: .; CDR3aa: CASTTMLGLGNSPLHF; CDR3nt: TGTGCCAGCACCACGATGTTAGGGCTGGGTAATTCACCCCTCCACTTT